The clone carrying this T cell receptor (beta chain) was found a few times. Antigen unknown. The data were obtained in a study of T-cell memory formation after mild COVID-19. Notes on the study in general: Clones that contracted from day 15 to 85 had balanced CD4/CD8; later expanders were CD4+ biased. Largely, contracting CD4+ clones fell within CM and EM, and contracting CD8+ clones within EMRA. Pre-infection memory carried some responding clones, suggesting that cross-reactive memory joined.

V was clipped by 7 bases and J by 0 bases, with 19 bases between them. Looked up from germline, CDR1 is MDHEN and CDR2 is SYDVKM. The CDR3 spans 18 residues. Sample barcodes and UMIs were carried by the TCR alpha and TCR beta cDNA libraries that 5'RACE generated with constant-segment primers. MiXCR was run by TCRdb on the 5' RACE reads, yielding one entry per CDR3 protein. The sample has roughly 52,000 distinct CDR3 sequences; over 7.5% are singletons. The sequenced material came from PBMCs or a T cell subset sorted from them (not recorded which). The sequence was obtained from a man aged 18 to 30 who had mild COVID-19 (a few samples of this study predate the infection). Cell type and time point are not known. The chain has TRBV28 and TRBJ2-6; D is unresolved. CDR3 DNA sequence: TGTGCCAGCAAGAGTTTGATCGGTGAGAGCTCTGGGGCCAACGTCCTGACTTTC. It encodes CASKSLIGESSGANVLTF.